One T cell receptor (beta chain) is described in this entry. Its cognate antigen is unknown. Primers: 60 Vbeta forward and 13 Jbeta reverse. Assay used: immunoSEQ multiplex PCR; TCRdb lists only in-frame clones, some missing. The table has about 140,000 clones, around 82% seen once. This record comes from a study of cytomegalovirus exposure and HLA in healthy donors. Across the study: Tens of millions of unique TCRs, all from HLA-typed donors, were included in an early release of the data.

Findings and limits, study-wide: In a later analysis, HLA-associated TCR beta chains were more clonally expanded than equally common others.

The length of the CDR3 is 13 residues. The germline V gene has CDR1 SGHRS and CDR2 YFSETQ. V was shortened by 7 bases and J by 7 bases, with 17 bases between the two germline ends. The gene calls are TRBV5-1 and TRBJ1-2; TRBD1 is a possible D gene (5 bases). The material sequenced was PBMCs. The receptor comes from a young woman in good health and CMV-seropositive. DNA for the CDR3: TGCGCCAGCGGTCCCTGGGGGGGTTCTGGCTACACCTTC. The encoded protein is CASGPWGGSGYTF. Filled out from reference TRBV5-1 and TRBJ1-2, the complete variable domain reads KAGVTQTPRYLIKTRGQQVTLSCSPISGHRSVSWYQQTPGQGLQFLFEYFSETQRNKGNFPGRFSGRQFSNSRSEMNVSTLELGDSALYLCASGPWGGSGYTFGSGTRLTVV.